This T cell receptor (beta chain) originates from a study of T cell clonotyping in hematopoietic cell transplantation. Study in general: Recipient samples before transplant were obtained post-cytoreduction.

Assay used: immunoSEQ multiplex PCR; TCRdb lists only in-frame clones, some missing. The table shows 25,000 to 35,000 clones, with 60% to 80% occurring only once. In its sample, this clone was seen a few times. Its specificity is unknown. As for time point: recipient sample about 28 days before transplant, after cytoreduction. The study's findings and limits: Pathologically expanded recipient clonotypes increased progressively from day 30 to day 180 as diversity fell. At the given depth, recipient repertoires were over 95% de novo clonotypes.

The sequenced sample was peripheral blood mononuclear cells, obtained before stem cell transplant. This clonotype was sampled from a man in his forties or fifties with myelodysplastic syndrome. Some clones in this sample may be carry-over from other donors' samples.

The CDR3 loop is CASSLRENEQFF. In DNA form, the CDR3 reads TGTGCCAGCAGCTTACGAGAGAATGAGCAGTTCTTC. The chain combines TRBV5-6 with TRBJ2-1; D gene ambiguous. Trimming removed 2 bases from V and 7 bases from J, with 7 bases in between. Germline assignment: CDR1 SGHDT and CDR2 YYEEEE. The CDR3 length is 12 residues.